What follows are 15 T cell receptor beta chains derived from one specimen sequenced in a study of OX40 agonist ivuxolimab in advanced cancers. Sequenced by immunoSEQ multiplex PCR; TCRdb stores in-frame clones only, minus some. The sample holds approximately 65,000 clones, 65% to 85% seen once. This material consisted of CD4+ or CD8+ T cells sorted from blood, taken in a trial of the OX40 agonist ivuxolimab. These receptors all come from an adult with an advanced solid tumor such as melanoma, head and neck, liver or kidney cancer.

The chain recombines TRBV2 with TRBJ1-6; D remains ambiguous. Germline CDR1 SNHLY, CDR2 FYNNEI. The CDR3 totals 13 residues. Deletions cut 4 bases from V and 4 bases from J, with 5 bases between. CDR3 sequence reads: CASSVGYNSPLHF. The CDR3 bases are TGTGCCAGCAGTGTGGGTTATAATTCACCCCTCCACTTT.

The chain combines TRBV28 with TRBJ2-7; TRBD2 agrees at 9 bases. The CDR3 length is 14 residues. Looked up from germline, CDR1 is MDHEN and CDR2 is SYDVKM. J lost 6 bases, V lost 6 bases, and 9 bases had no gene match. The DNA for the CDR3 is TGTGCCAGCAGCCTAGGCGGGAGGGGGTTCGAGCAGTACTTC. Protein sequence: CASSLGGRGFEQYF. Full variable domain (missing parts from reference TRBV28 and TRBJ2-7): DVKVTQSSRYLVKRTGEKVFLECVQDMDHENMFWYRQDPGLGLRLIYFSYDVKMKEKGDIPEGYSVSREKKERFSLILESASTNQTSMYLCASSLGGRGFEQYFGPGTRLTVT.

The chain couples TRBV7-2 to TRBJ1-2; a possible D gene is TRBD1 (6 bases). Trimming removed 2 bases at V and 8 bases at J, with 12 bases between. The CDR3 loop spans 13 amino acids. The germline CDR1 and CDR2 sequences are SGHTA and FQGNSA. CDR3 sequence: CASSLSQGRGYTF. DNA for the CDR3: TGTGCCAGCAGCTTAAGCCAGGGGAGAGGCTACACCTTC.

This chain joins TRBV7-2 and TRBJ2-1, with a weak D call TRBD2 (6 bases). CDR1 and CDR2 (germline): SGHTA, FQGNSA. The CDR3 is 15 residues long. V lost 1 base and J lost 7, with 14 bases in between. CDR3 in DNA: TGTGCCAGCAGCTTAGGATGGGGGGAAAAAAATGAGCAGTTCTTC. Amino acid sequence: CASSLGWGEKNEQFF. Drawing the rest from reference TRBV7-2 and TRBJ2-1, the complete variable domain is GAGVSQSPSNKVTEKGKDVELRCDPISGHTALYWYRQSLGQGLEFLIYFQGNSAPDKSGLPSDRFSAERTGGSVSTLTIQRTQQEDSAVYLCASSLGWGEKNEQFFGPGTRLTVL.

The rearrangement links TRBV6-6 to TRBJ1-4, with 9 positions matching TRBD1. Losses at the gene ends were 7 bases for V and 8 bases for J; bases not matched to a gene: 5. Germline loops: CDR1 MNHNY, CDR2 SVGAGI (reference sequence). The CDR3 consists of 13 residues. As DNA, the CDR3 is TGTGCCAGCATACGGGGGACAGGGGAAAAACTGTTTTTT. Encoded protein: CASIRGTGEKLFF.

This rearrangement joins TRBV27 to TRBJ2-7, with 11 bases that match TRBD1. This CDR3 contains 15 residues. V gave up 6 bases and J gave up 2 bases; unmatched junction bases: 6. CDR1 MNHEY and CDR2 SMNVEV come from the germline V gene (reference sequence). CDR3 residues: CASSLGTGGTYEQYF. As DNA, the CDR3 is TGTGCCAGCAGCTTAGGGACAGGGGGGACCTACGAGCAGTACTTC.

This clone was seen a single time. The gene calls are TRBV2 and TRBJ1-2, with D unclear. V was clipped by 7 bases and J by 2 bases, with 5 bases between them. Germline V gene sequence: CDR1 SNHLY, CDR2 FYNNEI. The CDR3 loop spans 11 amino acids. The CDR3 here is CASTRNYGYTF. For the CDR3, the DNA is TGTGCCAGCACGCGGAACTATGGCTACACCTTC.

This clone was counted a single time. The V call is TRBV6-5, the J call TRBJ1-1; 7 bases align to TRBD1. J lost 7 bases, V lost 5 bases, and 10 bases had no gene match. The V gene's germline CDR1 is MNHEY and CDR2 SVGAGI. The CDR3 has 14 residues. As DNA, the CDR3 is TGTGCCAGCAGTCCCAGACAGGGAAGATATGAAGCTTTCTTT. Protein product: CASSPRQGRYEAFF.

The gene calls are TRBV5-1 and TRBJ2-1; D is unclear. The length of the CDR3 is 14 residues. In germline, CDR1 is SGHRS, CDR2 YFSETQ. Trimming pared 0 bases from V and 5 bases from J, leaving 9 bases between. CDR3 in DNA: TGCGCCAGCAGCTTGGTTTTAGCCCACAATGAGCAGTTCTTC. Amino acid sequence: CASSLVLAHNEQFF. Drawing the rest from reference TRBV5-1 and TRBJ2-1, the complete variable domain is KAGVTQTPRYLIKTRGQQVTLSCSPISGHRSVSWYQQTPGQGLQFLFEYFSETQRNKGNFPGRFSGRQFSNSRSEMNVSTLELGDSALYLCASSLVLAHNEQFFGPGTRLTVL.

The rearrangement links TRBV7-3 to TRBJ2-3; D ambiguous. Per the germline V gene, CDR1 is SGHTA and CDR2 is FQGTGA. Trimming removed 5 bases at V and 3 bases at J, with 12 bases between. This CDR3 comprises 14 residues. The CDR3 here is CASSPRGGTDTQYF. The CDR3 nucleotides are TGTGCCAGCAGCCCCCGTGGTGGGACAGATACGCAGTATTTT.

This chain links TRBV6-4 with TRBJ2-1; D might be TRBD2 (5 bases). CDR3 length: 14 amino acids. Germline V gene sequence: CDR1 MRHNA, CDR2 SNTAGT. V gave up 2 bases and J gave up 8 bases, with 13 bases separating them. CDR3 protein: CASSDQLAVDEQFF. The CDR3 DNA sequence: TGTGCCAGCAGTGACCAGCTAGCTGTGGATGAGCAGTTCTTC.

The V and J genes are TRBV4-1 and TRBJ2-3; TRBD2 matches 8 bases. The CDR3 covers 17 residues. CDR1 MGHRA and CDR2 YSYEKL come from the germline V gene. The J segment lost 6 bases and the V segment lost 0 bases, leaving 11 bases of the junction unmatched. The CDR3 here is CASSQDPTGGAADTQYF. CDR3 DNA sequence: TGCGCCAGCAGCCAAGATCCTACGGGGGGGGCGGCCGATACGCAGTATTTT.

This clone showed up just a few times. This chain connects TRBV19 to TRBJ1-6; 7 nucleotides match TRBD1. Germline CDR1 reads LNHDA; CDR2 reads SQIVND (reference sequence). The trim removed 4 bases at V and 9 bases at J, leaving 6 bases unmatched. The CDR3 runs to 14 residues. Written as DNA, the CDR3 is TGTGCCAGTAGTACCGACAGGGTCGGTTCACCCCTCCACTTT. Its protein product is CASSTDRVGSPLHF.

The chain's CDR3 is CASSLGQYNSPLHF. CDR3 in DNA: TGCGCCAGCAGCTTGGGACAGTATAATTCACCCCTCCACTTT. The chain employs TRBV5-1 and TRBJ1-6; TRBD1 is a possible D gene (5 bases). The germline V gene encodes CDR1 SGHRS and CDR2 YFSETQ. V lost 0 bases to trimming and J lost 4 bases, with 5 bases between them. The CDR3 has 14 amino acids.

This chain uses TRBV4-3 with TRBJ2-2; TRBD1 aligns across 9 bases. The CDR3 is made up of 16 amino acids. The J segment lost 6 bases and the V segment lost 1 base, leaving 6 bases of the junction unmatched. The germline CDR1 and CDR2 sequences are LGHNA and YSLEER. CDR3 amino acids: CASSQGTGDKAGELFF. DNA of the CDR3: TGCGCCAGCAGCCAAGGGACAGGGGATAAAGCCGGGGAGCTGTTTTTT.